This T cell receptor (beta chain) was recovered during a study of cytomegalovirus exposure and HLA in healthy donors. In its sample, this clone was seen a few times. It was with 60 Vbeta and 13 Jbeta primers that the PCR ran. The protocol was immunoSEQ multiplex PCR, while the TCRdb copy is restricted to in-frame clones and leaves out a portion. The repertoire holds about 150,000 clones, around 79% seen once, with under 1.5% in the top ten. The CDR3 length is 15 residues. Trimming left V 0 bases short and J 3 bases short, with 9 bases between. The germline V gene encodes CDR1 MNHEY and CDR2 SVGAGI. This receptor was identified in a man aged 18-30 years in good health and CMV-seronegative. The material sequenced was PBMCs. The chain employs TRBV6-5 and TRBJ1-3, with a weak D call TRBD1 (5 bases). CDR3 coding DNA: TGTGCCAGCAGTTACTCGGGGGGGGTTGGAAACACCATATATTTT. This codes for CASSYSGGVGNTIYF.